The 9 T cell receptor beta chains reported below all come from one sample, sequenced in a study of T cell changes during pregnancy in multiple sclerosis. Profiled with immunoSEQ multiplex PCR; TCRdb holds only in-frame clones, not every one. The sample has approximately 92,000 clones, 92% seen once; the top ten hold approximately 2.6%. This material consisted of peripheral blood, taken in the first trimester of pregnancy. The receptors stem from a female donor with multiple sclerosis, enrolled in a pregnancy study.

This clone was recorded only once. Other DNA sequences within the sample encode an identical CDR3. The rearrangement uses TRBV20-1 and TRBJ2-7; D may be TRBD2 (5 bases). The CDR3 loop spans 11 amino acids. Per germline, CDR1 DFQATT and CDR2 SNEGSKA (reference sequence). The V gene lost 5 bases and the J gene lost 0 bases, with 5 bases spanning the gap. CDR3 sequence: CSARDSYEQYF. CDR3 DNA sequence: TGCAGTGCTCGGGACTCCTACGAGCAGTACTTC.

V and J are TRBV7-8 and TRBJ2-1; TRBD2 agrees at 8 bases. V dropped 5 bases and J dropped 0; count of bases not matched to a gene: 6. The length of the CDR3 is 16 residues. Germline loops: CDR1 SGHVS, CDR2 FQNEAQ. The CDR3 DNA sequence: TGTGCCAGCAGCATTAGCGGGATCCCCTCCTACAATGAGCAGTTCTTC. It specifies CASSISGIPSYNEQFF.

The chain combines TRBV6-5 with TRBJ1-1; perhaps TRBD1 as D (6 bases). V was clipped by 6 bases and J by 2 bases, with 16 bases between them. Germline values: CDR1 MNHEY, CDR2 SVGAGI. There are 15 residues in the CDR3. The CDR3 region has the DNA TGTGCCAGCAGCCCTAGGGGGGGGAAAAACACTGAAGCTTTCTTT. Protein product: CASSPRGGKNTEAFF.

This chain uses TRBV2 with TRBJ2-7; 9 positions match TRBD1. The germline gives CDR1 SNHLY, CDR2 FYNNEI. This CDR3 is 14 amino acids long. J lost 7 bases, V lost 5 bases, and 9 bases had no gene match. CDR3 region: CASSRTGTGSEQYF. CDR3 nucleotide sequence: TGTGCCAGCAGTCGAACCGGGACAGGGTCTGAGCAGTACTTC.

J is TRBJ2-7 and V is TRBV27; D not certain. V lost 0 bases to trimming and J lost 1 base, with 4 bases between them. Germline V gene sequence: CDR1 MNHEY, CDR2 SMNVEV (reference sequence). The CDR3 extends over 13 amino acids. This CDR3 is CASSLSHSYEQYF. The CDR3 coding sequence is TGTGCCAGCAGTTTATCCCATTCCTACGAGCAGTACTTC.

The chain couples TRBV5-1 to TRBJ2-7; D not certain. Per germline, CDR1 SGHRS and CDR2 YFSETQ. This CDR3 is 15 amino acids long. The V end lost 0 bases, the J end lost 0 bases, and 10 bases lay between the germline ends. CDR3 protein: CASSLDLLISYEQYF. CDR3 coding DNA: TGCGCCAGCAGCTTGGATCTCCTAATCTCCTACGAGCAGTACTTC.

The V and J genes are TRBV29-1 and TRBJ2-5, with unresolved D. This CDR3 has 15 amino acids. Germline CDR1 reads SQVTM; CDR2 reads ANQGSEA. Trimming left V 5 bases short and J 2 bases short, with 18 bases between. The CDR3 loop reads CSVPPQNHAQETQYF. CDR3 in DNA: TGCAGCGTTCCCCCACAGAACCACGCACAAGAGACCCAGTACTTC.

The rearrangement links TRBV19 to TRBJ2-2, with D unclear. The ends were cut back, 6 bases at V and 0 bases at J, with 11 bases in the middle. Germline values: CDR1 LNHDA, CDR2 SQIVND (reference sequence). CDR3 size: 15 residues. The chain's CDR3 is CASSQVASNTGELFF. In DNA form, the CDR3 reads TGTGCCAGTAGCCAGGTTGCGTCGAACACCGGGGAGCTGTTTTTT.

This chain joins TRBV30 and TRBJ1-2; no definite D call. Trimming took off 8 bases at V and 4 bases at J, with 8 bases between the two ends. The CDR3 loop spans 10 amino acids. Germline assignment: CDR1 GTSNPN and CDR2 SVGIG (reference sequence). CDR3 nucleotides: TGTGCCGGAACAGTCTATGGCTACACCTTC. Its translation: CAGTVYGYTF.